One sample yielded the 20 T cell receptor beta chains listed below, sequenced in a study of blood T cell repertoires in COVID-19. This table comes from immunoSEQ multiplex PCR, and its TCRdb copy is limited to in-frame clones, with some not included. This table holds 110,000 to 150,000 clones, more than 75% found once. Sequencing was performed on peripheral blood. These receptors all stem from a man older than 75 with acute or convalescent COVID-19.

V is TRBV11-3 and J is TRBJ2-2, with 7 bases lining up with TRBD1. CDR3 size: 11 residues. Germline CDR1 reads SGHNT; CDR2 reads YENEEA. The V and J ends lost 8 bases and 7 bases, in that order; junction bases with no gene match: 1. The CDR3 nucleotides are TGTGCCAGCGCAGGGGGCGGGGAGCTGTTTTTT. Its protein is CASAGGGELFF.

This clone has more than one count but fewer than ten. This chain links TRBV28 with TRBJ2-7; 8 bases are a match to TRBD1. The junction had 5 bases not matched to a gene; V was cut back by 8 bases and J by 5 bases. Germline CDR1 MDHEN, CDR2 SYDVKM. This CDR3 is built from 12 residues. For the CDR3, the DNA is TGTGCCAGCCTTGGACAGGGTAACGAGCAGTACTTC. Protein: CASLGQGNEQYF.

The V and J genes are TRBV24-1 and TRBJ2-2, with TRBD2 identical over 7 bases. Trimming took 6 bases from V and 0 from J; bases not matched to a gene: 0. This CDR3 contains 14 residues. From germline, CDR1 is KGHDR and CDR2 SFDVKD. As DNA, the CDR3 is TGTGCCACCAGTCGGGGGGCGAACACCGGGGAGCTGTTTTTT. Residues: CATSRGANTGELFF.

This sequence joins TRBV24-1 and TRBJ2-2; a weak D match, TRBD1 (6 bases). CDR3 length equals 18 residues. V was cut by 3 bases and J by 5 bases, with 21 bases left in between. Looked up from germline, CDR1 is KGHDR and CDR2 is SFDVKD. This chain's CDR3 is CATSDAYEVHRDTGELFF. In DNA form, the CDR3 reads TGTGCCACCAGTGATGCCTACGAGGTTCACAGGGATACCGGGGAGCTGTTTTTT.

Concerning this clone itself: The sample holds other DNA sequences that translate to the same CDR3. The chain links TRBV28 to TRBJ1-1, with 7 bases matching TRBD1. With V trimmed by 6 bases and J by 5 bases, 9 bases remained unmatched. The CDR3 runs 14 residues. CDR1 is MDHEN and CDR2 is SYDVKM in the germline V gene. The CDR3 loop is CASSLRQGGTEAFF. For the CDR3, the DNA is TGTGCCAGCAGCCTACGACAGGGTGGTACTGAAGCTTTCTTT.

This clone showed up just once. This chain links TRBV5-1 with TRBJ2-2; 7 positions agree with TRBD2. CDR1 and CDR2 from the germline V gene are SGHRS and YFSETQ. V lost 8 bases to trimming and J lost 1 base; unmatched junction nucleotides: 8. This CDR3 spans 15 amino acids. CDR3 DNA: TGCGCCAGTTCAACGGGCGGGGGGAACACCGGGGAGCTGTTTTTT. Amino acids: CASSTGGGNTGELFF.

V and J are TRBV3-1 (or the pseudogene TRBV3-2) and TRBJ2-1; a possible D gene is TRBD2 (7 bases). Germline CDR1 LGHDT, CDR2 YNNKEL (reference sequence). This CDR3 has 16 residues. V lost 7 bases to trimming and J lost 4 bases, with 20 bases between them. CDR3 residues: CASNSKRGAGYNEQFF. The CDR3 DNA is TGTGCCAGCAACTCAAAACGGGGGGCGGGTTACAATGAGCAGTTCTTC.

The rearrangement uses TRBV11-2 and TRBJ2-5, with 11 bases that match TRBD2. The J segment lost 2 bases and the V segment lost 5 bases, leaving 7 bases of the junction unmatched. CDR3 length: 16 residues. Germline V CDR1 and CDR2: SGHAT, FQNNGV. The CDR3, as DNA: TGTGCCAGCAGCCTTAATTTAGCGGGGGGGCAAGAGACCCAGTACTTC. It yields the protein CASSLNLAGGQETQYF.

V usage is TRBV7-2 and J usage is TRBJ2-2, with 10 bases that match TRBD1. Germline loops: CDR1 SGHTA, CDR2 FQGNSA. After removal of 3 bases from V and 8 bases from J, the junction contained 9 bases not matched to a gene. This CDR3 has 16 residues. The CDR3 loop reads CASSFTGTGVRGELFF. As DNA, the CDR3 is TGTGCCAGCAGCTTTACCGGGACAGGGGTCAGAGGGGAGCTGTTTTTT. Complete variable domain (other parts from reference TRBV7-2 and TRBJ2-2): GAGVSQSPSNKVTEKGKDVELRCDPISGHTALYWYRQSLGQGLEFLIYFQGNSAPDKSGLPSDRFSAERTGGSVSTLTIQRTQQEDSAVYLCASSFTGTGVRGELFFGEGSRLTVL.

This clone was seen a few times. The chain couples TRBV5-1 to TRBJ1-5, with D unclear. The germline CDR1 and CDR2 sequences are SGHRS and YFSETQ. This CDR3 comprises 13 residues. Trimming took off 0 bases at V and 5 bases at J, with 6 bases between the two ends. CDR3 protein: CASSLELDQPQHF. The CDR3 nucleotides read TGCGCCAGCAGCTTGGAGCTGGATCAGCCCCAGCATTTT.

The V gene is TRBV12-3 or TRBV12-4, the J gene TRBJ1-1, with 7 bases fitting TRBD1. The V gene end was trimmed by 10 bases and the J gene end by 7 bases; junction bases not matched to a gene: 12. The CDR3 extends over 13 amino acids. The CDR3 sequence: CATTMNRGSEAFF. The CDR3 DNA follows: TGTGCCACCACTATGAACAGGGGTAGTGAAGCTTTCTTT.

The V call is TRBV7-8, the J call TRBJ1-2; weak D call: TRBD1 (5 bases). Trimming pared 3 bases from V and 7 bases from J, leaving 18 bases between. Per the germline V gene, CDR1 is SGHVS and CDR2 is FQNEAQ. The CDR3 runs to 15 residues. CDR3 coding DNA: TGTGCCAGCAGCTTTCAGATCCAGGGCAAGACTGGCTACACCTTC. Its translation is CASSFQIQGKTGYTF. Full variable domain (outside the CDR3, taken from reference TRBV7-8 and TRBJ1-2): GAGVSQSPRYKVAKRGQDVALRCDPISGHVSLFWYQQALGQGPEFLTYFQNEAQLDKSGLPSDRFFAERPEGSVSTLKIQRTQQEDSAVYLCASSFQIQGKTGYTFGSGTRLTVV.

The V and J genes are TRBV2 and TRBJ1-1; 7 nucleotides match TRBD1. The junction had 12 bases not matched to a gene; V was cut back by 6 bases and J by 8 bases. CDR1 and CDR2 from the germline V gene are SNHLY and FYNNEI. This CDR3 has 14 residues. For the CDR3, the DNA is TGTGCCAGCAGAGCAGAAAACGGACAGGTCGAAGCTTTCTTT. Its translation is CASRAENGQVEAFF.

The rearrangement links TRBV4-2 to TRBJ1-1; TRBD1 is a possible D gene (6 bases). The CDR3 loop spans 13 amino acids. Trimming cost V 5 bases and J 3 bases, with 10 bases left between them. CDR1 LGHNA and CDR2 YNFKEQ come from the germline V gene. The CDR3 DNA is TGTGCCAGCAGCGTACAGGGTGACACTGAAGCTTTCTTT. Protein product: CASSVQGDTEAFF.

This rearrangement joins TRBV20-1 to TRBJ2-7, with 7 bases aligning to TRBD1. CDR1 DFQATT and CDR2 SNEGSKA come from the germline V gene (reference sequence). With 6 bases clipped from V and 1 base from J, the junction kept 9 bases outside the gene matches. The CDR3 has 14 amino acids. Here the CDR3 DNA reads TGCAGTGCAAGTGACAGGGAAAGGTCCTACGAGCAGTACTTC. It specifies CSASDRERSYEQYF.

A few counts support this clone. The V and J genes are TRBV28 and TRBJ1-5; 8 bases fit TRBD1. Looked up from germline, CDR1 is MDHEN and CDR2 is SYDVKM. CDR3 length: 15 residues. J gave up 3 bases and V 6 bases, and 7 bases lay outside the gene matches. The CDR3 sequence: CASSSRTGNNQPQHF. The CDR3 DNA reads TGTGCCAGCAGCTCTCGGACAGGGAACAATCAGCCCCAGCATTTT.

The V call is TRBV28, the J call TRBJ2-5; D remains ambiguous. This CDR3 spans 14 amino acids. From germline, CDR1 is MDHEN and CDR2 SYDVKM. V was pared by 3 bases and J by 1 base, with 9 bases between. The CDR3 spells CASSFSFVQETQYF. CDR3 bases: TGTGCCAGCAGTTTTAGTTTTGTCCAAGAGACCCAGTACTTC.

J is TRBJ1-2 and V is TRBV14; 9 bases are a match to TRBD1. J gave up 4 bases and V 6 bases, and 12 bases lay outside the gene matches. The CDR3 has 16 residues. The germline V gene has CDR1 SGHDN and CDR2 FVKESK. CDR3 in amino acids: CASSLLSGTGSYGYTF. The CDR3 nucleotides read TGTGCCAGCAGTTTACTCTCCGGGACAGGGTCCTATGGCTACACCTTC.

CDR3 protein: CASTFGTGDYNEQFF. In nucleotides, the CDR3 is TGTGCCAGCACCTTCGGGACAGGGGATTACAATGAGCAGTTCTTC. This chain connects TRBV25-1 to TRBJ2-1; TRBD1 matches 10 bases. V was clipped by 7 bases and J by 4 bases; unmatched bases: 7. The CDR3 extends over 15 amino acids. Per germline, CDR1 MGHDK and CDR2 SYGVNS.

V gene TRBV18 combines with J gene TRBJ1-5; maybe TRBD1 (6 bases). The V gene lost 5 bases and the J gene lost 2 bases, with 16 bases spanning the gap. This CDR3 is built from 16 residues. CDR1 and CDR2 from the germline V gene are KGHSH and LQKENI. In DNA, the CDR3 is TGTGCCAGCTCATCTTACAGGGAAAGGGGCAATCAGCCCCAGCATTTT. It codes for CASSSYRERGNQPQHF.